This T cell receptor beta chain was documented in a study of T cell repertoires in cytomegalovirus infection. Looked up from germline, CDR1 is SGDLS and CDR2 is YYNGEE. This CDR3 comprises 14 residues. The V end lost 3 bases, the J end lost 0 bases, and 10 bases lay between the germline ends. This clonotype turned up a few times. TCRdb re-called the reads through MiXCR, storing one row per CDR3 protein. This sample has approximately 500,000 distinct CDR3 sequences, with approximately 15% found just once. The rearrangement uses TRBV9 and TRBJ2-7; D is perhaps TRBD1 (6 bases). The sample comprised CD8+ T cells from PBMCs. The receptor comes from a human donor in good health (CMV status not recorded). Some clones in this sample may be carry-over from other donors' samples. CDR3 DNA: TGTGCCAGCAGCGACAGGGACCCCTCCTACGAGCAGTACTTC. This codes for CASSDRDPSYEQYF.